These 32 T cell receptor beta chains were all obtained from the same sample, sequenced in a study of shared clonotypes between healthy human individuals. The method was immunoSEQ multiplex PCR; TCRdb's version includes in-frame clones alone and lacks a portion of them. The sample yields 600,000 to 750,000 clones, less than 95% seen once. The sequencing sample was made of memory CD8+ T cells from PBMCs. The subset denotes: CD45RO+ cells pooled with CCR7-negative TemRA cells. The receptors here all came from a man between 18 and 29 years old in good health. Some clones in this sample may be carry-over from other donors' samples.

CDR3 residues: CASSEFRGQVYGYTF. The CDR3 DNA reads as TGTGCCAGCAGTGAATTTAGGGGGCAAGTCTATGGCTACACCTTC. The V and J genes are TRBV6-1 and TRBJ1-2; TRBD1 agrees at 7 bases. With V trimmed by 2 bases and J by 4 bases, 7 bases remained unmatched. The germline V gene has CDR1 MNHNS and CDR2 SASEGT. This CDR3 has 15 residues.

This chain joins TRBV5-5 and TRBJ1-3, with D tentatively TRBD1 (6 bases). Germline V gene data show CDR1 as SGHKS and CDR2 as YYEKEE (reference sequence). This CDR3 is 16 amino acids long. Trimming removed 1 base at V and 7 bases at J, with 18 bases between. Written as DNA, the CDR3 is TGTGCCAGCAGCTTGCTCCAGGGACACGACTCCAACACCATATATTTT. It yields the protein CASSLLQGHDSNTIYF. The whole variable domain, remainder taken from reference TRBV5-5 and TRBJ1-3, is DAGVTQSPTHLIKTRGQQVTLRCSPISGHKSVSWYQQVLGQGPQFIFQYYEKEERGRGNFPDRFSARQFPNYSSELNVNALLLGDSALYLCASSLLQGHDSNTIYFGEGSWLTVV.

The gene calls are TRBV7-7 and TRBJ2-7; possible D gene TRBD1, 6 bases. The CDR3 length is 14 residues. V lost 4 bases, J lost 2 bases, and 12 bases lay in between. CDR1 SSHAT and CDR2 FNYEAQ come from the germline V gene (reference sequence). CDR3 sequence: CASSSRDNPYEQYF. Here the CDR3 DNA reads TGTGCCAGCAGCTCCCGGGACAACCCCTACGAGCAGTACTTC.

CDR3 DNA sequence: TGTGCCAGCAGTTACTCAACTTACACCGGGGAGCTGTTTTTT. Its translation: CASSYSTYTGELFF. The chain combines TRBV6-6 with TRBJ2-2; D is undetermined. Germline V lookup: CDR1 MNHNY, CDR2 SVGAGI (reference sequence). This CDR3 spans 14 amino acids. Deletions cut 0 bases from V and 3 bases from J, with 5 bases between.

The J gene is TRBJ1-2, the V gene TRBV10-3; a weak D match, TRBD1 (5 bases). The CDR3 covers 13 residues. V lost 3 bases and J lost 6, with 11 bases in between. Germline CDR1 and CDR2: ENHRY and SYGVKD. The CDR3 nucleotides read TGTGCCATCAGTGACTACCGACAGAATGGCTACACCTTC. It specifies CAISDYRQNGYTF.

This chain links TRBV30 with TRBJ2-5, with 15 bases matching TRBD2. With V trimmed by 5 bases and J by 11 bases, 6 bases remained unmatched. The CDR3 runs 13 residues. Germline values: CDR1 GTSNPN, CDR2 SVGIG (reference sequence). CDR3 in DNA: TGTGCCTGGGGGACTAGCGGGAGGAGTGAGCAGTACTTC. It is translated as CAWGTSGRSEQYF.

This clone was observed a single time. The chain employs TRBV7-9 and TRBJ2-5; D unresolved. Germline CDR1 reads SEHNR; CDR2 reads FQNEAQ (reference sequence). V dropped 8 bases and J dropped 4 bases, with 11 bases sitting between them. CDR3 length: 12 amino acids. The CDR3 DNA sequence: TGTGCCAGCTCCTCTCTTGGAGAGACCCAGTACTTC. Protein sequence: CASSSLGETQYF.

The chain joins TRBV6-5 to TRBJ2-3; D unresolved. Germline CDR1 and CDR2: MNHEY and SVGAGI. The CDR3 extends over 13 amino acids. V was trimmed by 0 bases and J by 2 bases, leaving 3 bases between them. The CDR3 spells CASSYSPTDTQYF. The CDR3 DNA reads as TGTGCCAGCAGTTACTCCCCCACAGATACGCAGTATTTT.

The chain combines TRBV5-6 with TRBJ2-5; TRBD1 or TRBD2 may be the D gene (5 bases each). Germline CDR1 and CDR2: SGHDT and YYEEEE. CDR3 size: 13 residues. V dropped 4 bases and J dropped 6 bases, with 13 bases sitting between them. CDR3: CASSVGRGKTQYF. CDR3 DNA sequence: TGTGCCAGCAGCGTGGGACGAGGCAAGACCCAGTACTTC.

The chain links TRBV5-4 to TRBJ2-7; no clear D gene. The V gene's germline CDR1 is SGHNT and CDR2 YYREEE (reference sequence). The ends were cut back, 4 bases at V and 7 bases at J, with 15 bases in the middle. The CDR3 covers 13 residues. The CDR3 sequence is CASSLPLGGEQYF. DNA for the CDR3: TGTGCCAGCAGCCTACCCCTGGGTGGAGAGCAGTACTTC.

About this clone itself: The conserved final phenylalanine or tryptophan is absent from the CDR3, which likely points to a read error. The chain joins TRBV28 to TRBJ2-7, with D perhaps matching TRBD1 (6 bases). This CDR3 has 13 amino acids. Looked up from germline, CDR1 is MDHEN and CDR2 is SYDVKM. V gave up 6 bases and J gave up 4 bases, with 13 bases separating them. CDR3 protein: CASSLQGSYEQYL. The CDR3 coding sequence is TGTGCCAGCAGCTTACAGGGTTCGTACGAGCAGTACCTC.

DNA for the CDR3: TGTGCCAGCAGCTTGTTTAGTGAGACCCAGTACTTC. Translation: CASSLFSETQYF. This sequence joins TRBV5-4 and TRBJ2-5; D uncertain. V gave up 1 base and J gave up 5 bases, with 6 bases separating them. This CDR3 comprises 12 residues. Germline V gene sequence: CDR1 SGHNT, CDR2 YYREEE (reference sequence).

The chain uses TRBV9 and TRBJ2-4; the match to TRBD2 covers 10 bases. Losses at the gene ends were 3 bases for V and 3 bases for J; bases not matched to a gene: 6. Germline V gives CDR1 SGDLS, CDR2 YYNGEE. This CDR3 region has 16 residues. CDR3 protein: CASSDQSGRDKNIQYF. CDR3 bases: TGTGCCAGCAGCGACCAAAGCGGGAGGGACAAAAACATTCAGTACTTC.

The chain links TRBV19 to TRBJ2-7; 8 bases map to TRBD2. The CDR3 has 15 amino acids. V trimming: 4 bases; J trimming: 4 bases; junction bases outside the gene matches: 9. Germline CDR1 reads LNHDA; CDR2 reads SQIVND (reference sequence). The CDR3 here is CASSTTLGGGYEQYF. The CDR3 DNA sequence: TGTGCCAGTAGTACCACCCTCGGGGGGGGTTACGAGCAGTACTTC.

This chain uses TRBV5-4 with TRBJ2-1; 9 bases match TRBD1. From germline, CDR1 is SGHNT and CDR2 YYREEE (reference sequence). The CDR3 consists of 16 residues. The junction had 13 bases not matched to a gene; V was cut back by 3 bases and J by 9 bases. Here the CDR3 reads CASSSTPRDRAGEQFF. The CDR3 bases are TGTGCCAGCAGCTCCACCCCCCGGGACAGGGCAGGTGAGCAGTTCTTC.

J is TRBJ2-7 and V is TRBV28, with 8 positions matching TRBD1. The CDR3 covers 16 residues. Germline V lookup: CDR1 MDHEN, CDR2 SYDVKM. V lost 3 bases and J lost 2; bases outside the gene matches: 9. The CDR3 sequence is CASSLMVAGGPYEQYF. The CDR3, as DNA: TGTGCCAGCAGTTTGATGGTTGCAGGGGGCCCCTACGAGCAGTACTTC.

This clone was detected once. The V gene is TRBV7-2, the J gene TRBJ2-7; TRBD1 agrees at 9 bases. Germline lookup yields CDR1 SGHTA and CDR2 FQGNSA. Trimming at V came to 5 bases and at J to 4 bases, leaving 9 bases not matched to a gene. This CDR3 contains 15 residues. CDR3 nucleotide sequence: TGTGCCAGCAGCAGCCGGGGGACAGGGATGTACGAGCAGTACTTC. Its protein is CASSSRGTGMYEQYF.

The V and J genes are TRBV28 and TRBJ2-7; TRBD1 matches at 8 bases. Germline V gene lookup returns CDR1 MDHEN and CDR2 SYDVKM. CDR3 length: 16 residues. Trimming removed 3 bases from V and 3 bases from J; junction bases left unmatched: 10. The CDR3 DNA follows: TGTGCCAGCAGTTTGGGACCTTACAGGGGGATCTACGAGCAGTACTTC. Its translation: CASSLGPYRGIYEQYF.

V is TRBV18 and J is TRBJ2-5; D perhaps matches TRBD2 (5 bases). CDR1 and CDR2 from the germline V gene are KGHSH and LQKENI. This CDR3 comprises 16 residues. V dropped 3 bases and J dropped 3 bases, with 17 bases sitting between them. The CDR3 DNA sequence: TGTGCCAGCTCACCTTCCGGGAACCTGAAGGAAGAGACCCAGTACTTC. The encoded protein is CASSPSGNLKEETQYF.

V usage is TRBV7-2 and J usage is TRBJ1-1; D is unresolved. Looked up from germline, CDR1 is SGHTA and CDR2 is FQGNSA. Trimming removed 6 bases from V and 6 bases from J, with 14 bases in between. The CDR3 is 13 amino acids. CDR3 in DNA: TGTGCCAGCAGTTATTCTTCTGTAGCTGAAGCTTTCTTT. Translation gives CASSYSSVAEAFF.

The CDR3 region is CASSIGQGPFYEQYF. CDR3 in DNA: TGTGCCAGCAGCATAGGACAGGGCCCTTTTTACGAGCAGTACTTC. The chain recombines TRBV7-3 with TRBJ2-7, with 8 bases fitting TRBD1. The CDR3 has 15 residues. The germline CDR1 and CDR2 sequences are SGHTA and FQGTGA. Trimming at V came to 5 bases and at J to 4 bases, leaving 10 bases not matched to a gene.

This clone was recorded once. The V gene is TRBV9, the J gene TRBJ2-2, with 9 bases fitting TRBD2. V lost 0 bases, J lost 5 bases, and 8 bases stayed unmatched. The CDR3 loop spans 17 amino acids. CDR1 SGDLS and CDR2 YYNGEE come from the germline V gene. CDR3: CASSVVGSGRGTGELFF. Written as DNA, the CDR3 is TGTGCCAGCAGCGTAGTCGGTAGCGGGAGAGGGACCGGGGAGCTGTTTTTT. The full variable domain, rest sourced from reference TRBV9 and TRBJ2-2, is DSGVTQTPKHLITATGQRVTLRCSPRSGDLSVYWYQQSLDQGLQFLIQYYNGEERAKGNILERFSAQQFPDLHSELNLSSLELGDSALYFCASSVVGSGRGTGELFFGEGSRLTVL.

The J gene is TRBJ2-7, the V gene TRBV7-9; TRBD1 aligns across 7 bases. The V gene end was trimmed by 5 bases and the J gene end by 2 bases; junction bases not matched to a gene: 12. The CDR3 runs to 16 residues. The germline V gene encodes CDR1 SEHNR and CDR2 FQNEAQ (reference sequence). CDR3 DNA sequence: TGTGCCAGCAGCCTTCCTGTTGGGACAGCTACCTACGAGCAGTACTTC. This gives the protein CASSLPVGTATYEQYF.

This clone was counted a single time. The chain couples TRBV9 to TRBJ2-2; D perhaps matches TRBD2 (7 bases). Trimming shortened V by 4 bases and J by 6 bases, and 22 bases separated the two germline ends. Germline loops: CDR1 SGDLS, CDR2 YYNGEE. There are 17 residues in the CDR3. The chain's CDR3 is CASSPREAGAKSGELFF. The DNA of the CDR3 is TGTGCCAGCAGCCCCCGTGAGGCGGGGGCGAAGTCCGGGGAGCTGTTTTTT.

The gene calls are TRBV27 and TRBJ2-1; 14 nucleotides agree with TRBD2. V was pared by 1 base and J by 6 bases, with 5 bases of the junction left unmatched. CDR1 MNHEY and CDR2 SMNVEV come from the germline V gene (reference sequence). There are 17 residues in the CDR3. This chain's CDR3 is CASSLLGLAGDLNEQFF. The DNA of the CDR3 is TGTGCCAGCAGTTTATTGGGACTAGCGGGAGACCTCAATGAGCAGTTCTTC.

The chain is built from TRBV9 and TRBJ1-2; TRBD1 agrees at 10 bases. Germline-derived CDR1 and CDR2 are SGDLS and YYNGEE. The CDR3 runs to 13 residues. V shed 3 bases, J shed 6 bases, and the junction held 2 bases outside the gene matches. Here the CDR3 reads CASSEGTGDGYTF. In DNA, the CDR3 is TGTGCCAGCAGCGAAGGGACAGGGGATGGCTACACCTTC.

V gene TRBV27 combines with J gene TRBJ2-6; 11 positions agree with TRBD2. V lost 4 bases to trimming and J lost 0 bases; unmatched junction nucleotides: 8. The germline V gene has CDR1 MNHEY and CDR2 SMNVEV (reference sequence). The CDR3 sequence is 19 residues long. This CDR3 reads CASSSGLAGVLSGANVLTF. The CDR3 nucleotides are TGTGCCAGCAGTTCCGGACTAGCGGGCGTCCTCTCTGGGGCCAACGTCCTGACTTTC.

The chain recombines TRBV11-3 with TRBJ2-1; tentatively, D is TRBD2 (6 bases). V gave up 1 base and J gave up 0 bases, with 10 bases separating them. Germline CDR1 is SGHNT and CDR2 is YENEEA. The CDR3 covers 16 residues. The CDR3 sequence is CASSLGGVSSYNEQFF. In nucleotides, the CDR3 is TGTGCCAGCAGCTTAGGGGGGGTGAGCTCCTACAATGAGCAGTTCTTC.

The chain couples TRBV19 to TRBJ1-1, with 7 bases identical to TRBD1. Germline values: CDR1 LNHDA, CDR2 SQIVND (reference sequence). Trimming removed 8 bases from V and 0 bases from J; junction bases left unmatched: 15. The CDR3 extends over 17 amino acids. DNA of the CDR3: TGTGCCAGTTCTCTAGGGGCAACAGGGGCCATGAACACTGAAGCTTTCTTT. It codes for CASSLGATGAMNTEAFF.

This chain connects TRBV18 to TRBJ1-1; 7 bases map to TRBD1. The CDR3 length is 18 residues. Germline V gene sequence: CDR1 KGHSH, CDR2 LQKENI. Losses at the gene ends were 5 bases for V and 4 bases for J; bases not matched to a gene: 19. CDR3 bases: TGTGCCAGCTCAGTTGAGAATCAGGGGGATCAGATTCGCACTGAAGCTTTCTTT. Protein: CASSVENQGDQIRTEAFF.

The chain joins TRBV9 to TRBJ2-2; D is perhaps TRBD1 or TRBD2 (5 bases each). The V end was cut by 0 bases, the J end by 0 bases, with 21 bases between. The V gene's germline CDR1 is SGDLS and CDR2 YYNGEE. CDR3 length equals 20 residues. CDR3 DNA sequence: TGTGCCAGCAGCGTAGAGAGTGGCAGGGACCTCGCCGCGAACACCGGGGAGCTGTTTTTT. Amino acid sequence: CASSVESGRDLAANTGELFF.

This clone has only a few counts. V gene TRBV12-5 combines with J gene TRBJ1-1; 12 bases map to TRBD1. CDR1 LGHNT and CDR2 FRNRAP come from the germline V gene. J was trimmed by 8 bases and V by 6 bases; bases with no gene match: 7. This CDR3 comprises 14 residues. CDR3 DNA sequence: TGTGCTAGTGGCAACCCCGGGACAGGGGGCGAAGCTTTCTTT. Residues: CASGNPGTGGEAFF.